This TCR beta chain originates from a study of cytomegalovirus exposure and HLA in healthy donors. Of note for this clone: The target antigen is unknown.

13 Jbeta primers and 60 Vbeta primers were used for the PCR. The table came from immunoSEQ multiplex PCR; TCRdb's copy has only in-frame clones and leaves some out. This table holds some 160,000 clones, around four fifths found once. Study results and caveats: Several of the most significant clusters appeared linked to common viral pathogens, based on a later analysis. Association of a missense DCLRE1C variant with TCR beta V- and J-gene trimming was reported in a later analysis. Fewer N-insertions than the roughly 670-donor mean were reportedly shown by an Asian-associated ancestry cluster in a later analysis.

The sequenced sample was PBMCs. The TCR was taken from a male donor in good health and CMV-seronegative.

Here the CDR3 DNA reads TGTGCCAGTAGTATCGATGGCAGTTCCCCTTATGGCTACACCTTC. Amino acids: CASSIDGSSPYGYTF. This chain links TRBV19 with TRBJ1-2; D call uncertain. V lost 3 bases, J lost 5 bases, and 16 bases lay in between. The CDR3 loop spans 15 amino acids. Germline loops: CDR1 LNHDA, CDR2 SQIVND (reference sequence).